This TCR beta chain was retrieved from a study of OX40 agonist ivuxolimab in advanced cancers. Study summary: The drug used for patients, ivuxolimab, was an agonistic anti-OX40 (CD134) antibody. Patients with hepatocellular carcinoma, melanoma, renal cell or head and neck cancer made up the dose-escalation patients.

Regarding this clone: As yet, its antigen is unknown.

Looked up from germline, CDR1 is SGHRS and CDR2 is YFSETQ. The CDR3 runs 14 residues. V shed 2 bases and J shed 1 base, with 9 bases lying between them. Study findings and constraints: Among expanded peripheral T cells, antigen specificity went undetermined.

The table came from immunoSEQ multiplex PCR; TCRdb's copy has only in-frame clones and leaves some out. The sample consists of tens of thousands of clones, roughly 90% of them appearing once. This rearrangement joins TRBV5-1 to TRBJ2-5; TRBD1 is a possible D gene (6 bases). Here the sequenced sample was CD4+ or CD8+ T cells sorted from blood, taken in a trial of the OX40 agonist ivuxolimab. The clonotype originates from an adult with an advanced solid tumor such as melanoma, head and neck, liver or kidney cancer. CDR3 region: CASSLGGSQETQYF. DNA of the CDR3: TGCGCCAGCAGCTTAGGGGGATCCCAAGAGACCCAGTACTTC. Using reference TRBV5-1 and TRBJ2-5 for the parts outside the CDR3, the full variable domain is KAGVTQTPRYLIKTRGQQVTLSCSPISGHRSVSWYQQTPGQGLQFLFEYFSETQRNKGNFPGRFSGRQFSNSRSEMNVSTLELGDSALYLCASSLGGSQETQYFGPGTRLLVL.